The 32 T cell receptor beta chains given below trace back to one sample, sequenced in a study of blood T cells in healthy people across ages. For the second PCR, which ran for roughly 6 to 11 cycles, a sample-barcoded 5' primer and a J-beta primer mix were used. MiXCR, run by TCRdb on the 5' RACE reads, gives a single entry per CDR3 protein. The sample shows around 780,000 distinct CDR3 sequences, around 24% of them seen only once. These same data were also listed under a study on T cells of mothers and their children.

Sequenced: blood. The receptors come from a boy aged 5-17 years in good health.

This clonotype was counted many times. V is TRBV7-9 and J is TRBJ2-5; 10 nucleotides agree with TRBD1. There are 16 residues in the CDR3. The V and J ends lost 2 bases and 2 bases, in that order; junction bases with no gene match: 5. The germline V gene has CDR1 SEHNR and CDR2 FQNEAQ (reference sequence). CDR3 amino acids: CASSLIGTGAQETQYF. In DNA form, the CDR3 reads TGTGCCAGCAGCTTAATTGGGACAGGGGCACAAGAGACCCAGTACTTC.

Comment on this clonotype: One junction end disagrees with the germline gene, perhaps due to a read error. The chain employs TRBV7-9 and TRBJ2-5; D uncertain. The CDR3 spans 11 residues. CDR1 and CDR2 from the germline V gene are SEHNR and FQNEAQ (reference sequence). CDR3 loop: CAGSVQETQYF. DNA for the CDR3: TGTGCCGGCAGCGTTCAGGAGACCCAGTACTTC.

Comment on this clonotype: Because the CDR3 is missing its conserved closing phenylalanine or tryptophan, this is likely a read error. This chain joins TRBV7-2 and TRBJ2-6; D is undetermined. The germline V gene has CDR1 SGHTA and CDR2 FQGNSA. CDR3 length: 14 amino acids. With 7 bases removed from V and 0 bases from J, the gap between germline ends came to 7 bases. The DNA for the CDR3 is TGTGCCAGCATCCCTTTCTCTGGGGCCAACGTCCTGACTTCC. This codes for CASIPFSGANVLTS.

The CDR3 DNA reads as TGTGCCAGCAGCTTAGATGGTGCCGGGGAGCTGTTTTTT. It yields the protein CASSLDGAGELFF. The V and J genes are TRBV7-2 and TRBJ2-2; D is uncertain. CDR3 length: 13 residues. CDR1 is SGHTA and CDR2 is FQGNSA in the germline V gene. V lost 1 base and J lost 6, with 6 bases in between.

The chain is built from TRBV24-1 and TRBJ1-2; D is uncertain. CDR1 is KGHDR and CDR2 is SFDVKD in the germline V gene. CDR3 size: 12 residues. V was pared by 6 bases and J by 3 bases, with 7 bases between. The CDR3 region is CATSFRYYGYTF. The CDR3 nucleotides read TGTGCCACCAGTTTTCGGTACTATGGCTACACCTTC.

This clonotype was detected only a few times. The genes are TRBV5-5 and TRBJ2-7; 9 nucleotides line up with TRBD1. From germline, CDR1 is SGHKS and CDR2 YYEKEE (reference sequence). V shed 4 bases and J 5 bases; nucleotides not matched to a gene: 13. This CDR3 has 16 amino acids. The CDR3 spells CASSMTGGIIVDEQYF. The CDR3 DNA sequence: TGTGCCAGCAGCATGACAGGGGGTATAATCGTCGACGAGCAGTACTTC.

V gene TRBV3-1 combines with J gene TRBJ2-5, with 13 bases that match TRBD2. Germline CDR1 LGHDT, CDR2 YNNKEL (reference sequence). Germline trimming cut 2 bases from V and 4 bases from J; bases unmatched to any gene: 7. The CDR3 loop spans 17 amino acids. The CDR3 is CASSQPRLAGGGETQYF. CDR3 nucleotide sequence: TGTGCCAGCAGCCAACCAAGACTAGCGGGAGGAGGAGAGACCCAGTACTTC.

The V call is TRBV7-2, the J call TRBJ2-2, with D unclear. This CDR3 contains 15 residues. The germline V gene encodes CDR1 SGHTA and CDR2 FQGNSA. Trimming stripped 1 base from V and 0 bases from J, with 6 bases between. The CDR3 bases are TGTGCCAGCAGCTTAGGCGTCTCGAACACCGGGGAGCTGTTTTTT. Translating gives CASSLGVSNTGELFF.

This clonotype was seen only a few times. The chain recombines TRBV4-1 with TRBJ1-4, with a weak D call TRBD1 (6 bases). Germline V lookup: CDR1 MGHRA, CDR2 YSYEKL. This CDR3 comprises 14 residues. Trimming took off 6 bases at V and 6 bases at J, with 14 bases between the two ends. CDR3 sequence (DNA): TGCGCCAGCAGTTTGCGGGCAGGGGATGAAAAACTGTTTTTT. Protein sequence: CASSLRAGDEKLFF.

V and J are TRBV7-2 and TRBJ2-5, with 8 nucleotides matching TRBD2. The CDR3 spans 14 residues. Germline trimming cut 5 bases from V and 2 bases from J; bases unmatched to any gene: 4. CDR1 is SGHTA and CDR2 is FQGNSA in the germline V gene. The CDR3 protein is CASSGRGGQETQYF. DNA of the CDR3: TGTGCCAGCAGCGGCCGGGGGGGTCAAGAGACCCAGTACTTC.

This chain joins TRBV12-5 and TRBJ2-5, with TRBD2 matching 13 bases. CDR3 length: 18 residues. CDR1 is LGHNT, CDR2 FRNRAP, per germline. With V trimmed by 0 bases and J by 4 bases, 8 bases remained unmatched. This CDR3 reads CASGLVTPTSGGGETQYF. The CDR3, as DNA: TGTGCTAGTGGTTTGGTAACCCCTACTAGCGGGGGGGGAGAGACCCAGTACTTC.

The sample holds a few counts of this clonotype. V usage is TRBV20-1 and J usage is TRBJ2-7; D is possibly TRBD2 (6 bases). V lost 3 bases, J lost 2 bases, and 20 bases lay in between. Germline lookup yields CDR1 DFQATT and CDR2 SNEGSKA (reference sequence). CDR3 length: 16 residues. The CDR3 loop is CSASLHTGTRAYEQYF. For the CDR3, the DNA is TGCAGTGCTAGTCTTCATACCGGGACTCGAGCCTACGAGCAGTACTTC.

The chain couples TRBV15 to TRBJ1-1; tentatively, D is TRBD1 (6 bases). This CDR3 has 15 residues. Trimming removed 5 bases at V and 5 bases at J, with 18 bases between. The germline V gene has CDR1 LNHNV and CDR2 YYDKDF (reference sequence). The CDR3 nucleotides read TGTGCCACCAGCCCCCCGGCGGGGGCATGGACTGAAGCTTTCTTT. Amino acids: CATSPPAGAWTEAFF.

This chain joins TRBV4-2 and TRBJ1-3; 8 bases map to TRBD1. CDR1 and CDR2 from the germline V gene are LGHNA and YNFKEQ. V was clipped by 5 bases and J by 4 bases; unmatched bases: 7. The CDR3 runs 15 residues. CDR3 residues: CASSLKAGGGNTIYF. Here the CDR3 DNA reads TGTGCCAGCAGCTTGAAGGCAGGGGGCGGAAACACCATATATTTT.

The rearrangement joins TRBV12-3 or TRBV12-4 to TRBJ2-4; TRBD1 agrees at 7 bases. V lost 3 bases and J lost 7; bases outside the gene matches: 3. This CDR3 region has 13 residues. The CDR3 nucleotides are TGTGCCAGCAGTTTCTTACAGGGGAACATTCAGTACTTC. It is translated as CASSFLQGNIQYF.

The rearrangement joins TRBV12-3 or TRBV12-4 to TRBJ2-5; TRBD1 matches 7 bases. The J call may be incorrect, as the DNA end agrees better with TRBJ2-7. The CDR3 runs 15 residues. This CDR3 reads CASSHDRVDNHEQYF. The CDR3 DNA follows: TGTGCCAGCAGTCATGACAGGGTTGACAACCACGAGCAGTACTTC.

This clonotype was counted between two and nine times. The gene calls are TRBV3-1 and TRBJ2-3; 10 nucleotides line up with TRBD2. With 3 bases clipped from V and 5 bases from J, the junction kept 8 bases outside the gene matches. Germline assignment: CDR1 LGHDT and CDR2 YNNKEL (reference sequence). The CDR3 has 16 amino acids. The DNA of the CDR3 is TGTGCCAGCAGCCAGGGGGGTATAGCGGGGGGAGATACGCAGTATTTT. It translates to CASSQGGIAGGDTQYF.

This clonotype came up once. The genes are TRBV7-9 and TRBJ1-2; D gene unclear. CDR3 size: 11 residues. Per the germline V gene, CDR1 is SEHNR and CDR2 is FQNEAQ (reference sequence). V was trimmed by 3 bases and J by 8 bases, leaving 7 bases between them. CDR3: CASSFGRGYTF. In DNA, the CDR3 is TGTGCCAGCAGCTTCGGGCGCGGCTACACCTTC.

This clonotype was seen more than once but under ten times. The CDR3 region is CASSSGTGGETGELFF. In DNA, the CDR3 is TGCGCCAGCAGCTCCGGGACAGGGGGTGAGACCGGGGAGCTGTTTTTT. The chain employs TRBV5-1 and TRBJ2-2, with 11 nucleotides matching TRBD1. CDR3 length equals 16 residues. V shed 3 bases, J shed 5 bases, and the junction held 6 bases outside the gene matches. Germline V CDR1 and CDR2: SGHRS, YFSETQ. Combining the CDR3 with reference TRBV5-1 and TRBJ2-2 gives the whole variable domain KAGVTQTPRYLIKTRGQQVTLSCSPISGHRSVSWYQQTPGQGLQFLFEYFSETQRNKGNFPGRFSGRQFSNSRSEMNVSTLELGDSALYLCASSSGTGGETGELFFGEGSRLTVL.

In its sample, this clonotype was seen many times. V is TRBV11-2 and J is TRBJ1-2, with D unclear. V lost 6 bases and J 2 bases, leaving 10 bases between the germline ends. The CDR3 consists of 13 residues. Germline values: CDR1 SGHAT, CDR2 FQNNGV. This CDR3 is CASSFPGNYGYTF. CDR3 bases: TGTGCCAGCAGTTTTCCCGGGAACTATGGCTACACCTTC.

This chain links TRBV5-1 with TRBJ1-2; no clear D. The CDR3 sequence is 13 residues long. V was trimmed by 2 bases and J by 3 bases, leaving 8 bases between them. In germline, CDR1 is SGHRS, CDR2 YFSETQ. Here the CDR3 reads CASSLGIYYGYTF. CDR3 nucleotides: TGCGCCAGCAGCTTAGGCATCTACTATGGCTACACCTTC.

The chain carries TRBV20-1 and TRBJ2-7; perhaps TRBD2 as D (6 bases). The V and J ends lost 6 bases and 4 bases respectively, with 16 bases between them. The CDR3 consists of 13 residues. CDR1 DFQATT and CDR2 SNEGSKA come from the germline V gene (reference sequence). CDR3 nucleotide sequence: TGCAGTGCCCCGTTGCGGGGTCAATACGAGCAGTACTTC. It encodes CSAPLRGQYEQYF.

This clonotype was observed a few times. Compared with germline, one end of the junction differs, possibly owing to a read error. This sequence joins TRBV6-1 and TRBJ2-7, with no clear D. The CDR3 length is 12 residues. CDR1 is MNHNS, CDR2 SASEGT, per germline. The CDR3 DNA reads TGTGCCAGCAGTGAAGCGGCGGCCAAACTTGAATTC. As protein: CASSEAAAKLEF.

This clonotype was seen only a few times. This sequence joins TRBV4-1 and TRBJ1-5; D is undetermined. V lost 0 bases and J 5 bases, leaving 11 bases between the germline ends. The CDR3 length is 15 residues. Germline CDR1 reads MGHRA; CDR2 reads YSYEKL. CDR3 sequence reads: CASSQDPRTDQPQHF. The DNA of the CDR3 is TGCGCCAGCAGCCAAGATCCCCGTACAGATCAGCCCCAGCATTTT.

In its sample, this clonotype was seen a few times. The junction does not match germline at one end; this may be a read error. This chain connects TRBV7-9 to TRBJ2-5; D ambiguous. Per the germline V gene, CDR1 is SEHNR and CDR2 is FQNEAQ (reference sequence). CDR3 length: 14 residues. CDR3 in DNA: TGTGCCGGCAGCTTATATACAGACCAAGAGACCCAGTACTTC. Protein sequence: CAGSLYTDQETQYF.

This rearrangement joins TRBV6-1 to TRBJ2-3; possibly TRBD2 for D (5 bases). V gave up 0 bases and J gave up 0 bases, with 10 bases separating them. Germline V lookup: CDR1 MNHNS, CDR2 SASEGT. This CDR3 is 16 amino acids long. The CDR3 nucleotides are TGTGCCAGCAGTGAAGCACGGTCGGGGAGCACAGATACGCAGTATTTT. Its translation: CASSEARSGSTDTQYF.

CDR3: CASGSGGATDTQYF. The CDR3 DNA is TGTGCTAGTGGCTCGGGAGGGGCCACAGATACGCAGTATTTT. The chain couples TRBV12-5 to TRBJ2-3; 8 bases match TRBD2. CDR1 is LGHNT, CDR2 FRNRAP, per germline. The junction had 4 bases not matched to a gene; V was cut back by 6 bases and J by 2 bases. The CDR3 has 14 residues. The complete variable domain, with remaining parts taken from reference TRBV12-5 and TRBJ2-3, reads DARVTQTPRHKVTEMGQEVTMRCQPILGHNTVFWYRQTMMQGLELLAYFRNRAPLDDSGMPKDRFSAEMPDATLATLKIQPSEPRDSAVYFCASGSGGATDTQYFGPGTRLTVL.

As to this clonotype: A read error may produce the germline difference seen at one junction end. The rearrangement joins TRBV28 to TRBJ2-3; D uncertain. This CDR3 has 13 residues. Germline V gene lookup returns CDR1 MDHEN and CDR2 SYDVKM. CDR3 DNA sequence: TGTGTCAGCAAGGACCAAAACACAGATACGCAGTATTTT. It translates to CVSKDQNTDTQYF.

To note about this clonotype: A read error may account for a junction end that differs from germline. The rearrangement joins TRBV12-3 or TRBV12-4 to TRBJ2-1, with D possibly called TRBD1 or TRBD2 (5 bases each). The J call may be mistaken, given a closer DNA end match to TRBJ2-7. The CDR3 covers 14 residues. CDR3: CASSPRGAGYEQYF. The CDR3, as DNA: TGTGCCAGCAGCCCGCGAGGGGCTGGCTACGAACAGTACTTC.

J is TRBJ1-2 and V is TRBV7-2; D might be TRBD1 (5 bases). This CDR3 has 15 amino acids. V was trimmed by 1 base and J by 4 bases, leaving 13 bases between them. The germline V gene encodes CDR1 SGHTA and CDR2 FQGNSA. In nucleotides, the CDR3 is TGTGCCAGCAGCTTAGGGCTCAGGGAGTCCTATGGCTACACCTTC. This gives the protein CASSLGLRESYGYTF.

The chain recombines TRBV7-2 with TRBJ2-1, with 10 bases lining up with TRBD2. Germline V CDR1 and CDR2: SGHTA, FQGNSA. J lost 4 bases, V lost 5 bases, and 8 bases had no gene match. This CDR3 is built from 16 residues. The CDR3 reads CASSEQRGGLYNEQFF. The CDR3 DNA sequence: TGTGCCAGCAGCGAACAGCGGGGGGGTCTTTACAATGAGCAGTTCTTC.

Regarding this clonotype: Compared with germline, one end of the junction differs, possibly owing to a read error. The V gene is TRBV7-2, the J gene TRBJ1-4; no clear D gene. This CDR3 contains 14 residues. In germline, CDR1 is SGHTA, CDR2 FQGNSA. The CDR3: CANSLDGLNEKLFF. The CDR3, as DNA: TGTGCCAACAGCCTCGACGGATTGAATGAAAAACTGTTTTTT.